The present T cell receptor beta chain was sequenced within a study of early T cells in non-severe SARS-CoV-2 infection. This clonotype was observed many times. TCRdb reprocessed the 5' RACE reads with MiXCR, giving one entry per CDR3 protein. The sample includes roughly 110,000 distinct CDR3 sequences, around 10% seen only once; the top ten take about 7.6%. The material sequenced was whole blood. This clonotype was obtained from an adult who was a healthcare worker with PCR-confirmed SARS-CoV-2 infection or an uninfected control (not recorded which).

CDR3 residues: CASSGVGFNQPQHF. DNA of the CDR3: TGTGCCAGCAGTGGGGTAGGATTCAATCAGCCCCAGCATTTT. The chain recombines TRBV2 with TRBJ1-5, with D hard to call. Germline-derived CDR1 and CDR2 are SNHLY and FYNNEI. The CDR3 sequence is 14 residues long. V gave up 4 bases and J gave up 3 bases, with 10 bases separating them.